The present entry profiles one T cell receptor (beta chain) with its context. Its specificity is not known. Donors, healthy HIV-negative adults, lacked recent acute infections or vaccinations. Replicate sorted-subset PCRs were loaded with about 0.2 ug DNA, 30,000 to 35,000 T cell genomes. Sequencing was performed with immunoSEQ multiplex PCR; in TCRdb, only in-frame clones are kept and a portion is missing. The profile shows about 1,500,000 clones, approximately 97% of them singletons. The germline V and J ends were trimmed by 3 bases and 8 bases, with 5 bases remaining between them. Germline values: CDR1 LNHDA, CDR2 SQIVND (reference sequence). CDR3 size: 11 residues. The data are from a study of shared clonotypes between healthy human individuals. Overall study results and limits: Sampling covered blood only; tissue repertoires likely differ. Although depth was large, rarefaction showed that sequencing of the sorted subsets was incomplete.

This clonotype was sampled from a man aged 30-40 years in good health. Source material: naive CD4+ T cells sorted from blood. As to subset: CD45RA+ positively selected. The chain carries TRBV19 and TRBJ2-1; weak D call: TRBD2 (5 bases). CDR3 coding DNA: TGTGCCAGTAGTATGGAGGATGAGCAGTTCTTC. Translation: CASSMEDEQFF. Based on the CDR3 plus reference TRBV19 and TRBJ2-1, the full variable domain is DGGITQSPKYLFRKEGQNVTLSCEQNLNHDAMYWYRQDPGQGLRLIYYSQIVNDFQKGDIAEGYSVSREKKESFPLTVTSAQKNPTAFYLCASSMEDEQFFGPGTRLTVL.